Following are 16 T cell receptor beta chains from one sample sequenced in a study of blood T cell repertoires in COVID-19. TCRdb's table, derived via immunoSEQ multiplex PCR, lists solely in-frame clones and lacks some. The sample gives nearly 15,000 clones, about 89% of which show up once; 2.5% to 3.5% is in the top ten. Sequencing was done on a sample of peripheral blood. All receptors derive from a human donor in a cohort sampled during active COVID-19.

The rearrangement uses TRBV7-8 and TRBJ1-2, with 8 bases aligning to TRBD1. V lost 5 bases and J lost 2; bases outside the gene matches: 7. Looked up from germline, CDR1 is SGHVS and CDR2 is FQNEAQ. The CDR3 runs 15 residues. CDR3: CASSLATGENYGYTF. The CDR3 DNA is TGTGCCAGCAGCCTCGCGACAGGGGAGAACTATGGCTACACCTTC.

CDR3 loop: CASSIGTGGSYGYTF. In DNA, the CDR3 is TGTGCCAGTAGTATAGGTACAGGGGGCAGCTATGGCTACACCTTC. J is TRBJ1-2 and V is TRBV19; 9 nucleotides line up with TRBD1. The CDR3 sequence is 15 residues long. Germline lookup yields CDR1 LNHDA and CDR2 SQIVND (reference sequence). Germline trimming cut 1 base from V and 4 bases from J; bases unmatched to any gene: 4.

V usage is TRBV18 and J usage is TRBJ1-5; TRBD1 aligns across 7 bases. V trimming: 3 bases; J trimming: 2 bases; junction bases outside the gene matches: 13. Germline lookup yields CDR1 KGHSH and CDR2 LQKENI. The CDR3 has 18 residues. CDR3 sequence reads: CASSPSPPGQPGNQPQHF. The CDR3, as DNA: TGTGCCAGCTCACCCTCCCCGCCGGGACAGCCTGGCAATCAGCCCCAGCATTTT.

The CDR3 DNA reads TGTGCCAGCAGCGAGGCGGGGAGGCACACTGAAGCTTTCTTT. This encodes CASSEAGRHTEAFF. The V gene is TRBV27, the J gene TRBJ1-1; D not resolved. The V end lost 6 bases, the J end lost 3 bases, and 14 bases lay between the germline ends. This CDR3 contains 14 residues. Germline values: CDR1 MNHEY, CDR2 SMNVEV (reference sequence).

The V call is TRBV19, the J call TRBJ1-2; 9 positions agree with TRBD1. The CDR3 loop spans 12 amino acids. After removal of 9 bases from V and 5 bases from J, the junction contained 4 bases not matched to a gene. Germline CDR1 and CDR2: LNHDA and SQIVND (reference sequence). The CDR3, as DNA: TGTGCCAGCCGGACAGGGGTTTATGGCTACACCTTC. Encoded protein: CASRTGVYGYTF.

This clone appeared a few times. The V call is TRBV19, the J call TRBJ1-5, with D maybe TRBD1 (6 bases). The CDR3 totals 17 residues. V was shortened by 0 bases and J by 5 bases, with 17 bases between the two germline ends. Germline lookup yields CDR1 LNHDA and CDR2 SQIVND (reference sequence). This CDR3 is CASSIEGRGLRDQPQHF. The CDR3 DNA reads TGTGCCAGTAGTATAGAAGGCAGGGGTTTGCGTGATCAGCCCCAGCATTTT.

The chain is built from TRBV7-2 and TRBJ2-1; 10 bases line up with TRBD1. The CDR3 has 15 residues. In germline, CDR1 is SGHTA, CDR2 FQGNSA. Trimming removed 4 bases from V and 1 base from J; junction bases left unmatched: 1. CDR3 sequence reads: CASSWGQGSYNEQFF. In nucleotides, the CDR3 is TGTGCCAGCAGCTGGGGACAGGGGTCCTACAATGAGCAGTTCTTC.

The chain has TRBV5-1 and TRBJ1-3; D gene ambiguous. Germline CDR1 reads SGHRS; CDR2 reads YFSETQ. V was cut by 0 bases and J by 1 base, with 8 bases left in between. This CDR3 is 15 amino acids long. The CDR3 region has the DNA TGCGCCAGCAGCTTGGAGCCGGGGTCTGGAAACACCATATATTTT. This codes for CASSLEPGSGNTIYF.

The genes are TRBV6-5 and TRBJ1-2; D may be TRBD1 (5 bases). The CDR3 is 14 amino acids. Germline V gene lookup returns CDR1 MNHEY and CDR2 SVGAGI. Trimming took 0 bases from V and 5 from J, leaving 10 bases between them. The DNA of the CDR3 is TGTGCCAGCAGTTACTCGGGGGGGGAGTATGGCTACACCTTC. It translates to CASSYSGGEYGYTF.

CDR3 nucleotides: TGTGCCGCCCAGCGAGAGCGGTACGGGGAAAAACTGTTTTTT. Translated, it gives CAAQRERYGEKLFF. The chain combines TRBV6-5 with TRBJ1-4; D uncertain. Germline lookup yields CDR1 MNHEY and CDR2 SVGAGI. The CDR3 runs 14 residues. Between the trimmed V and J ends, which lost 11 bases and 8 bases, there was a span of 21 bases.

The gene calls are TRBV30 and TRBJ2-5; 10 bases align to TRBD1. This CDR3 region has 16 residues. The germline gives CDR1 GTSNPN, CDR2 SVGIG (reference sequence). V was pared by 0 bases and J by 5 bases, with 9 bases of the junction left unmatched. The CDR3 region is CAWSVPGTGAGETQYF. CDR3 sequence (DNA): TGTGCCTGGAGTGTACCCGGGACAGGGGCGGGGGAGACCCAGTACTTC.

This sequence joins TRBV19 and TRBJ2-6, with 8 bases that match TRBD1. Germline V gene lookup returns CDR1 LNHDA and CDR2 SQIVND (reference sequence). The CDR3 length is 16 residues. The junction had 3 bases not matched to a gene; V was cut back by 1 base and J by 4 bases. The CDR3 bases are TGTGCCAGTAGTATAGGACAGGGGAACGGGGCCAACGTCCTGACTTTC. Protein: CASSIGQGNGANVLTF.

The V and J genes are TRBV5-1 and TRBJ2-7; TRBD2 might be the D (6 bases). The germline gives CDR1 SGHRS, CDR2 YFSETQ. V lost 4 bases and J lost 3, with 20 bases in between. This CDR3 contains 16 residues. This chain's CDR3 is CASSPGEGRGIYEQYF. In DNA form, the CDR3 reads TGCGCCAGCAGCCCGGGGGAAGGGAGAGGGATCTACGAGCAGTACTTC.

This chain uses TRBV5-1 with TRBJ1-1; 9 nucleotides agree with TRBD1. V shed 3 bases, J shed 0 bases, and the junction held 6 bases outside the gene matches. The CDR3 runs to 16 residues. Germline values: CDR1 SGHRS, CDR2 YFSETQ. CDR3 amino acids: CASSSQTGGLNTEAFF. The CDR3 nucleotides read TGCGCCAGCAGCTCCCAGACAGGGGGACTGAACACTGAAGCTTTCTTT.

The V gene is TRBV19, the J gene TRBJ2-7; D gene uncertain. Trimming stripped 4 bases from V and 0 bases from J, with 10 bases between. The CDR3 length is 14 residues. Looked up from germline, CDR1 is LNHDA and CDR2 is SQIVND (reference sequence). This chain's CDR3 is CASSKDPSSYEQYF. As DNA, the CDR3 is TGTGCCAGTAGTAAAGACCCGAGCTCCTACGAGCAGTACTTC.

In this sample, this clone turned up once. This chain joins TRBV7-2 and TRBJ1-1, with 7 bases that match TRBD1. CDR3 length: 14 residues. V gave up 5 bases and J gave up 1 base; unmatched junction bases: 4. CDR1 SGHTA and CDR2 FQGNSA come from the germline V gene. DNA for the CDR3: TGTGCCAGCAGCCGTCAGGGGGGGAACACTGAAGCTTTCTTT. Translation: CASSRQGGNTEAFF.